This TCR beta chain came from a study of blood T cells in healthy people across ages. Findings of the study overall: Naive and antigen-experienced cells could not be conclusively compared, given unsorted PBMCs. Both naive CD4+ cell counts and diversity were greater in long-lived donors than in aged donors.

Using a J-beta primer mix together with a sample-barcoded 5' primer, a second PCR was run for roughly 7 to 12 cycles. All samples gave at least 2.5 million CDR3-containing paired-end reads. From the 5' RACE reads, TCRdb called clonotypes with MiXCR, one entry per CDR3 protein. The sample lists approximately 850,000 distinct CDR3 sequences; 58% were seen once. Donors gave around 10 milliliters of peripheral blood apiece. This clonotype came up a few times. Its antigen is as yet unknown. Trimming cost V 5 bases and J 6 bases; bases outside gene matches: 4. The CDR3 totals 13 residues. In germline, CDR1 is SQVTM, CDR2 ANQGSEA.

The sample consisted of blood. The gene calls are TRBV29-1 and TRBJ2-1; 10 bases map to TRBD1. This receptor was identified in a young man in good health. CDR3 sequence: CSVSGTGANEQFF. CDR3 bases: TGCAGCGTTTCCGGGACAGGGGCCAATGAGCAGTTCTTC.